Presented here are 17 T cell receptor beta chains from one specimen sequenced in a study of OX40 agonist ivuxolimab in advanced cancers. Measured with immunoSEQ multiplex PCR; TCRdb has only the in-frame clones, and not every one. The sample contains some 66,000 clones, about 85% of which appear only once. Material: CD4+ or CD8+ T cells sorted from blood, obtained in a trial of the OX40 agonist ivuxolimab. These receptors originate from an adult with an advanced solid tumor such as melanoma, head and neck, liver or kidney cancer.

This rearrangement joins TRBV7-2 to TRBJ2-7; the D gene is possibly TRBD2 (5 bases). Germline CDR1 and CDR2: SGHTA and FQGNSA. The CDR3 has 15 residues. The germline V and J ends were trimmed by 3 bases and 2 bases, with 14 bases remaining between them. CDR3 in DNA: TGTGCCAGCAGCTTCGGGGTTAGCGTCGCCTACGAGCAGTACTTC. Translated, it gives CASSFGVSVAYEQYF.

The chain uses TRBV4-2 and TRBJ2-3; TRBD1 is a possible D gene (5 bases). Trimming left V 5 bases short and J 4 bases short, with 19 bases between. The CDR3 is 16 residues long. The V gene's germline CDR1 is LGHNA and CDR2 YNFKEQ. The CDR3 spells CASSLEHYPGSDTQYF. The DNA of the CDR3 is TGTGCCAGCAGCTTGGAACACTACCCAGGGTCAGATACGCAGTATTTT.

V and J are TRBV10-3 and TRBJ2-3; 14 nucleotides agree with TRBD2. CDR1 ENHRY and CDR2 SYGVKD come from the germline V gene. Trimming cost V 5 bases and J 4 bases; bases outside gene matches: 2. The CDR3 is 15 amino acids. The CDR3: CAISRTSGGSDTQYF. CDR3 sequence (DNA): TGTGCCATCAGTCGGACTAGCGGGGGGTCAGATACGCAGTATTTT.

V usage is TRBV19 and J usage is TRBJ1-5; D is uncertain. The CDR3 covers 13 residues. In germline, CDR1 is LNHDA, CDR2 SQIVND (reference sequence). V dropped 3 bases and J dropped 1 base, with 4 bases sitting between them. The CDR3 DNA follows: TGTGCCAGTAGTATTGCCAGCAATCAGCCCCAGCATTTT. Translated, it gives CASSIASNQPQHF.

This chain uses TRBV7-9 with TRBJ1-1, with D hard to call. The CDR3 extends over 12 amino acids. The germline CDR1 and CDR2 sequences are SEHNR and FQNEAQ (reference sequence). The V gene lost 1 base and the J gene lost 5 bases, with 5 bases spanning the gap. For the CDR3, the DNA is TGTGCCAGCAGCTTAGAACAGACTGAAGCTTTCTTT. Translated, it gives CASSLEQTEAFF. Variable domain in full (rest from reference TRBV7-9 and TRBJ1-1): DTGVSQNPRHKITKRGQNVTFRCDPISEHNRLYWYRQTLGQGPEFLTYFQNEAQLEKSRLLSDRFSAERPKGSFSTLEIQRTEQGDSAMYLCASSLEQTEAFFGQGTRLTVV.

The rearrangement links TRBV25-1 to TRBJ1-1; perhaps TRBD1 as D (6 bases). Trimming took 1 base from V and 11 from J, leaving 14 bases between them. In germline, CDR1 is MGHDK, CDR2 SYGVNS. The CDR3 is 13 residues long. CDR3 DNA: TGTGCCAGCAGTGAATTCGGGGGCTGGGGTGCTTTCTTT. It encodes CASSEFGGWGAFF.

The rearrangement links TRBV28 to TRBJ2-3, with 9 bases fitting TRBD2. The CDR3 runs to 15 residues. Germline loops: CDR1 MDHEN, CDR2 SYDVKM. V shed 4 bases, J shed 4 bases, and the junction held 6 bases outside the gene matches. The CDR3 region is CASSSLRGGPDTQYF. DNA of the CDR3: TGTGCCAGCAGTTCCTTGCGGGGGGGCCCAGATACGCAGTATTTT. Variable domain in full (rest from reference TRBV28 and TRBJ2-3): DVKVTQSSRYLVKRTGEKVFLECVQDMDHENMFWYRQDPGLGLRLIYFSYDVKMKEKGDIPEGYSVSREKKERFSLILESASTNQTSMYLCASSSLRGGPDTQYFGPGTRLTVL.

This rearrangement joins TRBV28 to TRBJ1-3; a weak D match, TRBD1 (5 bases). Germline loops: CDR1 MDHEN, CDR2 SYDVKM. CDR3 size: 14 residues. V was trimmed by 5 bases and J by 4 bases, leaving 12 bases between them. As DNA, the CDR3 is TGTGCCAGCAGTCGGGGGGGATCCGGAAACACCATATATTTT. Protein: CASSRGGSGNTIYF.

For the CDR3, the DNA is TGTGCCAGCAGCTTGGAGGGCCTGCAGTACTTC. Translation gives CASSLEGLQYF. The chain carries TRBV5-8 and TRBJ2-7; no reliable D call. Trimming pared 0 bases from V and 9 bases from J, leaving 7 bases between. This CDR3 comprises 11 residues. Germline V gives CDR1 SGHTS, CDR2 YDEGEE.

The chain is built from TRBV4-2 and TRBJ2-1, with 7 nucleotides matching TRBD2. Germline V gene sequence: CDR1 LGHNA, CDR2 YNFKEQ. The CDR3 covers 19 residues. V shed 1 base, J shed 5 bases, and the junction held 17 bases outside the gene matches. The CDR3 bases are TGTGCCAGCAGCCAAGTTCGGCCCTTCGGGGCTAGCGGACACAATGAGCAGTTCTTC. Its protein product is CASSQVRPFGASGHNEQFF.

The rearrangement joins TRBV4-3 to TRBJ1-1, with D perhaps TRBD1 (6 bases). CDR3 length: 13 amino acids. CDR1 and CDR2 from the germline V gene are LGHNA and YSLEER. The V end lost 4 bases, the J end lost 3 bases, and 9 bases lay between the germline ends. The CDR3 DNA follows: TGCGCCAGCAGCCGGGAGGGGGACACTGAAGCTTTCTTT. Encoded protein: CASSREGDTEAFF.

The chain combines TRBV7-9 with TRBJ2-2; D is uncertain. CDR3 length: 12 residues. The germline V and J ends were trimmed by 5 bases and 4 bases, with 5 bases remaining between them. CDR1 is SEHNR, CDR2 FQNEAQ, per germline (reference sequence). CDR3 sequence reads: CASSLSTGELFF. The CDR3 DNA follows: TGTGCCAGCAGCCTAAGCACCGGGGAGCTGTTTTTT. Filled out from reference TRBV7-9 and TRBJ2-2, the complete variable domain reads DTGVSQNPRHKITKRGQNVTFRCDPISEHNRLYWYRQTLGQGPEFLTYFQNEAQLEKSRLLSDRFSAERPKGSFSTLEIQRTEQGDSAMYLCASSLSTGELFFGEGSRLTVL.

The gene calls are TRBV6-5 and TRBJ1-1, with TRBD1 as a possible D gene (6 bases). The V end lost 5 bases, the J end lost 1 base, and 11 bases lay between the germline ends. In germline, CDR1 is MNHEY, CDR2 SVGAGI. This CDR3 comprises 14 residues. CDR3 coding DNA: TGTGCCAGCAGTCGTGGACAGCCGAACACTGAAGCTTTCTTT. Protein product: CASSRGQPNTEAFF.

The gene calls are TRBV6-1 and TRBJ2-7; D remains ambiguous. The germline V and J ends were trimmed by 6 bases and 2 bases, with 14 bases remaining between them. Germline V gene data show CDR1 as MNHNS and CDR2 as SASEGT. The CDR3 totals 14 residues. The CDR3: CASRRKPDTYEQYF. The CDR3 nucleotides are TGTGCCAGCAGACGTAAGCCAGACACCTACGAGCAGTACTTC.

The chain recombines TRBV6-1 with TRBJ2-5; 10 bases agree with TRBD1. The CDR3 extends over 16 amino acids. Germline trimming cut 3 bases from V and 5 bases from J; bases unmatched to any gene: 9. Germline CDR1 and CDR2: MNHNS and SASEGT. DNA of the CDR3: TGTGCCAGCAGTGAGAGACAGGGGGCAAGAGGGGAGACCCAGTACTTC. Protein: CASSERQGARGETQYF.

The chain combines TRBV28 with TRBJ2-5; D is tentatively TRBD1 or TRBD2 (6 bases each). The length of the CDR3 is 13 residues. V lost 10 bases and J lost 3, with 15 bases in between. Germline V lookup: CDR1 MDHEN, CDR2 SYDVKM. The CDR3 DNA follows: TGTGCCATCTCAAGAGGGGGGAAAGAGACCCAGTACTTC. Translated, it gives CAISRGGKETQYF.

The chain is built from TRBV28 and TRBJ1-1; maybe TRBD1 (5 bases). The CDR3 is 15 residues long. The germline gives CDR1 MDHEN, CDR2 SYDVKM. Trimming removed 6 bases at V and 1 base at J, with 15 bases between. The CDR3 region is CASSWRGRGNTEAFF. As DNA, the CDR3 is TGTGCCAGCAGCTGGAGGGGACGGGGGAACACTGAAGCTTTCTTT.